Shown below are 16 T cell receptor beta chains from a single sample sequenced in a study of control samples from healthy donors and cancer patients. TCRdb keeps only in-frame clones here, not all; method: immunoSEQ multiplex PCR. Among about 160,000 clones, 96% were seen once, and the ten largest hold 1%. Sequenced material: blood. Receptor source: a woman in her 30s in good health.

The CDR3, as DNA: TGTGCCACAGTACCGGGGGTATCTGGATCCAATTCACCCCTCCACTTT. Translated: CATVPGVSGSNSPLHF. V is TRBV10-3 and J is TRBJ1-6; the D gene is possibly TRBD1 (5 bases). V was shortened by 10 bases and J by 7 bases, with 23 bases between the two germline ends. This CDR3 has 16 amino acids. Germline loops: CDR1 ENHRY, CDR2 SYGVKD.

The chain links TRBV18 to TRBJ2-1; D is perhaps TRBD2 (5 bases). V was shortened by 4 bases and J by 5 bases, with 9 bases between the two germline ends. The germline CDR1 and CDR2 sequences are KGHSH and LQKENI. The CDR3 consists of 13 residues. CDR3 nucleotide sequence: TGTGCCAGCTCACGTGGGAGCGACAATGAGCAGTTCTTC. Translation gives CASSRGSDNEQFF.

V gene TRBV30 combines with J gene TRBJ2-3, with unresolved D. CDR1 is GTSNPN, CDR2 SVGIG, per germline (reference sequence). The CDR3 runs to 12 residues. V was clipped by 2 bases and J by 2 bases, with 5 bases between them. The CDR3 reads CAWSKYTDTQYF. The CDR3 DNA follows: TGTGCCTGGAGTAAGTACACAGATACGCAGTATTTT. Drawing the rest from reference TRBV30 and TRBJ2-3, the complete variable domain is SQTIHQWPATLVQPVGSPLSLECTVEGTSNPNLYWYRQAAGRGLQLLFYSVGIGQISSEVPQNLSASRPQDRQFILSSKKLLLSDSGFYLCAWSKYTDTQYFGPGTRLTVL.

J is TRBJ2-3 and V is TRBV7-9, with 8 bases fitting TRBD2. CDR3 length: 14 residues. V lost 8 bases, J lost 2 bases, and 6 bases stayed unmatched. Per the germline V gene, CDR1 is SEHNR and CDR2 is FQNEAQ (reference sequence). CDR3 protein: CASGTGGFTDTQYF. CDR3 bases: TGTGCCAGCGGGACGGGGGGGTTCACAGATACGCAGTATTTT.

This clone was seen just once. The V gene is TRBV18, the J gene TRBJ2-6; 7 bases agree with TRBD1. This CDR3 is built from 17 residues. V lost 2 bases and J lost 0; bases outside the gene matches: 4. Germline CDR1 and CDR2: KGHSH and LQKENI. DNA of the CDR3: TGTGCCAGCTCACCAGCGGCAGGGGGCTCTGGGGCCAACGTCCTGACTTTC. Translated: CASSPAAGGSGANVLTF.

This clone occurred a few times. This rearrangement joins TRBV6-1 to TRBJ2-7, with a weak D call TRBD2 (5 bases). The CDR3 contains 15 residues. Trimming took 2 bases from V and 7 from J, leaving 18 bases between them. Germline V CDR1 and CDR2: MNHNS, SASEGT. In nucleotides, the CDR3 is TGTGCCAGCAGTGAATTGGCTGACTACCCCAATGAGCAGTACTTC. Translated: CASSELADYPNEQYF.

CDR3 nucleotides: TGTGCCAGCAGCCCCCGGACAGGGTTGCCCTGGGACACTGAAGCTTTCTTT. It specifies CASSPRTGLPWDTEAFF. V gene TRBV14 combines with J gene TRBJ1-1; 8 bases match TRBD1. CDR3 size: 17 residues. CDR1 is SGHDN and CDR2 is FVKESK in the germline V gene. The V gene end was trimmed by 4 bases and the J gene end by 3 bases; junction bases not matched to a gene: 13. Together with reference TRBV14 and TRBJ1-1, the CDR3 gives the full variable domain: EAGVTQFPSHSVIEKGQTVTLRCDPISGHDNLYWYRRVMGKEIKFLLHFVKESKQDESGMPNNRFLAERTGGTYSTLKVQPAELEDSGVYFCASSPRTGLPWDTEAFFGQGTRLTVV.

The rearrangement uses TRBV4-1 and TRBJ1-2; tentatively, D is TRBD1 (6 bases). V was cut by 5 bases and J by 1 base, with 29 bases left in between. The germline gives CDR1 MGHRA, CDR2 YSYEKL. The CDR3 totals 20 residues. CDR3 amino acids: CASSWVPGARPRLFNYGYTF. Here the CDR3 DNA reads TGCGCCAGCAGCTGGGTCCCAGGGGCCCGACCCAGACTATTTAACTATGGCTACACCTTC.

This chain links TRBV5-1 with TRBJ2-1; 9 nucleotides agree with TRBD1. The CDR3 length is 17 residues. CDR1 and CDR2 from the germline V gene are SGHRS and YFSETQ. The ends lost 4 bases at V and 4 bases at J; junction bases unmatched: 12. The CDR3 reads CASSQRPGTGRYNEQFF. In DNA form, the CDR3 reads TGCGCCAGCAGCCAAAGACCCGGGACAGGGAGATACAATGAGCAGTTCTTC.

The chain recombines TRBV29-1 with TRBJ2-1; no clear D gene. The CDR3 loop spans 13 amino acids. V was trimmed by 4 bases and J by 3 bases, leaving 10 bases between them. Per the germline V gene, CDR1 is SQVTM and CDR2 is ANQGSEA. The chain's CDR3 is CSVVGRNYNEQFF. For the CDR3, the DNA is TGCAGCGTTGTCGGACGGAACTACAATGAGCAGTTCTTC.

The chain combines TRBV7-8 with TRBJ1-4; the D gene is possibly TRBD1 (6 bases). CDR1 SGHVS and CDR2 FQNEAQ come from the germline V gene. The CDR3 contains 14 residues. Trimming removed 5 bases at V and 8 bases at J, with 15 bases between. CDR3 sequence reads: CASSRTGLGEKLFF. In nucleotides, the CDR3 is TGTGCCAGCAGCCGTACAGGGCTAGGGGAAAAACTGTTTTTT.

This chain joins TRBV28 and TRBJ2-4; 7 bases line up with TRBD1. The junction had 5 bases not matched to a gene; V was cut back by 3 bases and J by 6 bases. The CDR3 covers 14 residues. Germline CDR1 and CDR2: MDHEN and SYDVKM. CDR3 sequence (DNA): TGTGCCAGCAGTTTTGAGACAGGGACAAACATTCAGTACTTC. Amino acids: CASSFETGTNIQYF.

The genes are TRBV9 and TRBJ2-7, with 7 bases aligning to TRBD1. The germline V gene has CDR1 SGDLS and CDR2 YYNGEE. The CDR3 extends over 12 amino acids. The junction had 2 bases not matched to a gene; V was cut back by 3 bases and J by 5 bases. The CDR3 reads CASSGDRDEQYF. The CDR3 DNA reads as TGTGCCAGCAGCGGAGACAGGGACGAGCAGTACTTC.

The chain has TRBV7-9 and TRBJ1-2, with no clear D. Germline CDR1 and CDR2: SEHNR and FQNEAQ (reference sequence). The ends were cut back, 7 bases at V and 2 bases at J, with 5 bases in the middle. The CDR3 is made up of 11 amino acids. This chain's CDR3 is CASTENYGYTF. CDR3 in DNA: TGTGCCAGCACAGAAAACTATGGCTACACCTTC.

CDR3 sequence reads: CATSREGGARDQETQYF. The DNA for the CDR3 is TGTGCCACCAGCAGAGAGGGAGGGGCGCGGGACCAAGAGACCCAGTACTTC. The V gene is TRBV15, the J gene TRBJ2-5; the match to TRBD2 covers 7 bases. The trim removed 0 bases at V and 0 bases at J, leaving 7 bases unmatched. The germline gives CDR1 LNHNV, CDR2 YYDKDF (reference sequence). The CDR3 is 17 amino acids.

The V gene is TRBV6-5, the J gene TRBJ2-7; the D is unclear. Germline-derived CDR1 and CDR2 are MNHEY and SVGAGI. V gave up 7 bases and J gave up 3 bases, with 13 bases separating them. CDR3 length: 13 residues. The CDR3 reads CASTTRVGYEQYF. As DNA, the CDR3 is TGTGCCAGCACTACCCGGGTGGGCTACGAGCAGTACTTC.